The 5 T cell receptor beta chains below come from one sample, sequenced in a study of CD8 T cells in ankylosing spondylitis (dated by TCRdb to the late 2010s). Receptors were amplified or captured by 5' RACE. Reads for this sample came from an Illumina HiSeq 2500. TCRdb redid the processing of the public reads, applying fastp at Q25 and MiXCR, and retained in-frame beta chains. One record per CDR3 amino acid sequence lists the most common genes and DNA. Across this sample there are around 300,000 distinct CDR3 sequences, with about 9.9% seen only once. The ten top clones hold about 10% of the sample. What was sequenced was blood, either unsorted or a sorted T cell fraction (not recorded which). The receptors originated from a female donor with ankylosing spondylitis or in good health (not recorded which).

The sample holds many counts of this clonotype. The chain has TRBV10-3 and TRBJ2-3, with D unclear. The germline V gene has CDR1 ENHRY and CDR2 SYGVKD. V gave up 2 bases and J gave up 2 bases, with 8 bases separating them. The CDR3 is made up of 14 amino acids. The CDR3 nucleotides are TGTGCCATCAGTGAGATATCTAACACAGATACGCAGTATTTT. Encoded protein: CAISEISNTDTQYF.

This chain uses TRBV9 with TRBJ2-2; TRBD2 aligns across 13 bases. The CDR3 has 16 amino acids. CDR1 and CDR2 (germline): SGDLS, YYNGEE. The trim removed 4 bases at V and 5 bases at J, leaving 5 bases unmatched. CDR3 sequence: CASSFGTSGKTGELFF. The CDR3 DNA reads TGTGCCAGCAGCTTCGGGACTAGCGGGAAAACCGGGGAGCTGTTTTTT.

This clonotype has at least ten counts. The J gene is TRBJ2-7, the V gene TRBV29-1; possibly TRBD1 or TRBD2 for D (5 bases each). Germline V lookup: CDR1 SQVTM, CDR2 ANQGSEA. Trimming stripped 7 bases from V and 3 bases from J, with 10 bases between. This CDR3 region has 11 residues. Written as DNA, the CDR3 is TGCAGCGGATGGGACGGCTACGAGCAGTACTTC. Its protein is CSGWDGYEQYF.

This clonotype has a count of ten or more. V and J are TRBV20-1 and TRBJ2-2; unclear D gene. The V gene's germline CDR1 is DFQATT and CDR2 SNEGSKA (reference sequence). The V and J ends lost 4 bases and 0 bases respectively, with 6 bases between them. The CDR3 consists of 13 residues. CDR3 nucleotides: TGCAGTGCTAAGGTTTCGAACACCGGGGAGCTGTTTTTT. Amino acid sequence: CSAKVSNTGELFF.

For this clonotype: A much larger clone differs from this one at a single base, so this may be a read error. The rearrangement links TRBV20-1 to TRBJ1-5; the match to TRBD1 covers 9 bases. The CDR3 runs to 16 residues. In germline, CDR1 is DFQATT, CDR2 SNEGSKA (reference sequence). In DNA, the CDR3 is TGCTGTGCCAGCCCCGGGACAGGGAATAGCAATCAGCCCCAGCATTTT. Its translation is CCASPGTGNSNQPQHF.